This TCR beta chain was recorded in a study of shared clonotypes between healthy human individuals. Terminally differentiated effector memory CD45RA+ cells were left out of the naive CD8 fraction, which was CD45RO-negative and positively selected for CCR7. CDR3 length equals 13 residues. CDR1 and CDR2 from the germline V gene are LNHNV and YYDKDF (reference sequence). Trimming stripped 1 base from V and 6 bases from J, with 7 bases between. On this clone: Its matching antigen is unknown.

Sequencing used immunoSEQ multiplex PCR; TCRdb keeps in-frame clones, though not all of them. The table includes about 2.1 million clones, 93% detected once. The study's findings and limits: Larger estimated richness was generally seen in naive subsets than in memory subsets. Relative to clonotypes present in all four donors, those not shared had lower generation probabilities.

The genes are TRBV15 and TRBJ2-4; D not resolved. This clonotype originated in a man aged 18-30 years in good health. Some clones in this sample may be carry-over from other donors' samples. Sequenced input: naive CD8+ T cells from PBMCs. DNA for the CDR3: TGTGCCACCAGCAGAGCCACCAGAAACATTCAGTACTTC. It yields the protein CATSRATRNIQYF.